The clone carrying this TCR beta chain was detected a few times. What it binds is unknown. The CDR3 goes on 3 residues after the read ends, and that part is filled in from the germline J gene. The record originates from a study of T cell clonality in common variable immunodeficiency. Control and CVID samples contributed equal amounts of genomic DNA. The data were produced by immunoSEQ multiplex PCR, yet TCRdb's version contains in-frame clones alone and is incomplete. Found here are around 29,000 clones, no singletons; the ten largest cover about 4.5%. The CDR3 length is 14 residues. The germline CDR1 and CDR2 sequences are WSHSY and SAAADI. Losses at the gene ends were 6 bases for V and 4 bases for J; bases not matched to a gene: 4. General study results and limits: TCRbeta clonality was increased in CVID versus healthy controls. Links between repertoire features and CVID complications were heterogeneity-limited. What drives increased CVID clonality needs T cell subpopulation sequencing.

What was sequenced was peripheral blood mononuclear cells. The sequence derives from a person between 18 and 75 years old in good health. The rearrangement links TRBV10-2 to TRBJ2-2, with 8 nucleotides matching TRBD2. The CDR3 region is CASRSSGVTGELFF. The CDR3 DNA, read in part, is TGCGCCAGCAGGAGTAGCGGGGTCACCGGGGAG.